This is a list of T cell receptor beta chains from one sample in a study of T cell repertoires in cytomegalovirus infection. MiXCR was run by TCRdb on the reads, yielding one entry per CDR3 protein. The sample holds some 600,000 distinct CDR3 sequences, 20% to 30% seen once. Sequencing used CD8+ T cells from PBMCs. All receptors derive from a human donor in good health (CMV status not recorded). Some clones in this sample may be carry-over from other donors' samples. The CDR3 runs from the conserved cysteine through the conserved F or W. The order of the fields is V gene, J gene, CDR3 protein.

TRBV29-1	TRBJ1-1	CSVDGDRDLGAFF
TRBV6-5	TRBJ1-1	CASSYLTADGVDTEAFF
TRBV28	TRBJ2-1	CVSKGWGRYNPSNEQFF
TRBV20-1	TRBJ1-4	CSAIIIAKSSSNEKLFF
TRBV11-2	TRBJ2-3	CASRPRAEDTQYF
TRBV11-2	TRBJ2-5	CASSLEYRRYQETQYF
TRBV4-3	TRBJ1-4	CASSQEASMANEKLFF
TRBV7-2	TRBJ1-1	CASSLGGQGERNTEAFF
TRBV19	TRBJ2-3	CASSARVTDTQYF
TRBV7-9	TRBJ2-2	CASSHWTENTGELFF
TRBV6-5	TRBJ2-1	CASSYTGLGDNEQFF
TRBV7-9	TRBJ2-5	CASSPSGGSQETQYF
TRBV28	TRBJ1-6	CASSFPQETGVDSPLHF
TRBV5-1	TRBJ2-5	CASSYRDPIQETQYF
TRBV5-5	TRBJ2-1	CASSSPAGGPLNEQFF
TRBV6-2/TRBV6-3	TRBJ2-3	CASSPIGAGDTQYF
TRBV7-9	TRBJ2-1	CASSLDRGVYNEQFF
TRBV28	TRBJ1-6	CASSQTGLNSPLHF
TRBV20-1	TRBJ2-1	CSAAGVYNEQFF
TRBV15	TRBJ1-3	CATSRDRALRSGNTIYF
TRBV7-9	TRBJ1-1	CASSKGGLWNTVAFF
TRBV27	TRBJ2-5	CASSFWGQQETQYF
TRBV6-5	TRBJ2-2	CASSPGLAGAPGELFF
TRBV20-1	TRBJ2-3	CSARETSYTDTQYF
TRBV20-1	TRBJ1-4	CSARPLTGTNEKLFF
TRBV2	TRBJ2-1	CASSEPAGPPGHEQFF
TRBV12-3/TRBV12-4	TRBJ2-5	CASSPDTEGNQETQYF